This TCR beta chain derives from a study of blood T cell repertoires in COVID-19 (dated by TCRdb to about 2020). Background for the entire study: Samples from collaborators originated in the United States, Italy and Spain and spanned both the acute and convalescent phases of COVID-19. The prospective study material was composed of cDNA or gDNA derived from T cells, B-cell-depleted T cells, or PBMCs. Subjects who had been exposed to COVID-19, were actively infected with it, or had recovered from it provided the deeply sampled blood TCRbeta repertoires that made up the dataset. A freely available public database, intended as a resource for researchers studying the immune response to SARS-CoV-2, is where the repertoires were released. Samples were obtained from the ongoing ImmuneRACE study (first 160 participants) and from 1,254 subjects provided by 6 global collaborators. The sample metadata nearly always contained a de-identified subject ID, COVID-19 status, age in years and sex. HLA class I and class II types, where available, came from metadata supplied by the sample provider rather than from assay-based typing. Points the paper makes about the study in general: The amount of clinical and demographic metadata varied by source and participant and was provided uncurated.

Each collaborating institution followed its own protocols to collect whole blood in K2EDTA tubes. For TCRbeta analysis, collaborators shipped samples as frozen whole blood, isolated PBMCs, or DNA extracted from either of those sample types. The CDR3 has 15 amino acids, counting the end cysteine and phenylalanine. Only the CDR3 region is kept as DNA, spanning 45 bases read in frame from base 1. V and J lose 2 bases and 4 bases, and a span of 15 bases separates them. From the germline V gene (reference sequence), CDR1 is SGHNT and CDR2 is YYREEE. The immunoSEQ Assay, a bias-controlled multiplex PCR, was used to amplify TCRbeta CDR3 regions from genomic DNA. The study's own analysis went as follows. The number of nucleated cells in each sample was estimated from the amplification of reference gene primers within the assay. To quantify the absolute abundance of each unique TCRbeta CDR3 rearrangement, sequence reads were collapsed and filtered. For each sample, productive Simpson clonality was calculated as the square root of Simpson's diversity index over productive rearrangements. Sourced from immuneACCESS, this table was stored by TCRdb with only in-frame sequences that have V and J called. A share of the clones is absent; for the studies checked, an unresolved V gene accounts for under half, and the remainder has no known explanation. V and J calls plus clone size are reproduced from that table; the DNA served to infer D and trimming. In all, the sample holds about 130,000 clones, and over 75% of those were seen once. The ten largest clonotypes hold approximately 3.3% of the sample.

Details on this clone: There is no known antigen for this receptor. Per-base qualities were not stored, and no clone one base away is much larger.

The sample comprised peripheral blood. This sequence uses TRBV5-4 and TRBJ2-5, with the D gene not clear enough to name. This TCR derives from a woman in her sixties with acute or convalescent COVID-19. The CDR3 region reads CASSLKQVVSETQYF. The DNA sequence follows: TGTGCCAGCAGCTTAAAGCAGGTTGTCTCAGAGACCCAGTACTTC.